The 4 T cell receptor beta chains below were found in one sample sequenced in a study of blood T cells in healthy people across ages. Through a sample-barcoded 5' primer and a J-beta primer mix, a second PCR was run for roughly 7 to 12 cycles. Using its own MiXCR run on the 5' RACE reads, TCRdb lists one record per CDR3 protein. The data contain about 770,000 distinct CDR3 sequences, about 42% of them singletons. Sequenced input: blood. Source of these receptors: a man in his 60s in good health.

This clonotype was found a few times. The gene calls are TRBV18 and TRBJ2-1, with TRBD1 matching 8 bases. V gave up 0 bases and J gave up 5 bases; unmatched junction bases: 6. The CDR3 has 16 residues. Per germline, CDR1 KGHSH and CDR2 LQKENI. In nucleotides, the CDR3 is TGTGCCAGCTCACCACCGAACAGGGGGGCGGACAATGAGCAGTTCTTC. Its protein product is CASSPPNRGADNEQFF.

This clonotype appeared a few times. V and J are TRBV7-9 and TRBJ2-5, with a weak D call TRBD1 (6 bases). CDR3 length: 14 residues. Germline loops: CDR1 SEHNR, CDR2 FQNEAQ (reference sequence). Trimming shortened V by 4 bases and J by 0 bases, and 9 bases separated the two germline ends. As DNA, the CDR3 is TGTGCCAGCAGCTCAAACAGGGACCAAGAGACCCAGTACTTC. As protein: CASSSNRDQETQYF.

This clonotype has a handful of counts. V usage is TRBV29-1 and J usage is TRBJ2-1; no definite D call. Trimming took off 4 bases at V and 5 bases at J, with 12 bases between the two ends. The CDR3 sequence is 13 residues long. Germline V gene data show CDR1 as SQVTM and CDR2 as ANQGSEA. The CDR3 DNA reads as TGCAGCGTTGTTTTAATGGGTCACAATGAGCAGTTCTTC. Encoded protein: CSVVLMGHNEQFF.

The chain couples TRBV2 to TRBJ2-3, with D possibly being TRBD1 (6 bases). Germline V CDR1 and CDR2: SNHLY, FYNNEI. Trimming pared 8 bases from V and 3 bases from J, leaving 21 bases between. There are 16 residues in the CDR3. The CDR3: CASSPPRDKMTDTQYF. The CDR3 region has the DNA TGTGCCAGCTCACCCCCTCGGGACAAGATGACAGATACGCAGTATTTT.